The clone carrying this T cell receptor beta chain came up a few times. Antigen: not known. Stated time point: persistent/refractory GD, antithyroid drugs over 5 years with positive TRAb. There was RNA extracted from PBMCs, and the TCR library was made from it. Enrollment of patients was through an endocrinology department in Xi'an, China. Trimming took off 5 bases at V and 3 bases at J, with 11 bases between the two ends. The CDR3 totals 14 residues. The V gene's germline CDR1 is SGHVS and CDR2 FQNEAQ. This sample was taken from a study of regulatory T cells in long-lasting Graves disease. The wider study: Persistent cases took antithyroid drugs over 5 years and stayed TSH receptor antibody positive.

iRepertoire HTBI primers and Arm-PCR of CDR3 regions built TCR beta libraries. TCRdb analysed the multiplex PCR reads with MiXCR anew, one entry per CDR3 protein. Of around 340,000 distinct CDR3 sequences detected, around 19% appear once; the ten largest clones hold around 30%. Study conclusions and caveats: A reduction in accuracy may have resulted from the small sample size. Public clonotype sharing was higher in persistent than newly diagnosed patients.

The receptor was derived from a female donor with Graves disease. This sample comprised peripheral blood mononuclear cells (PBMCs), obtained when the disease was refractory, from a patient treated with antithyroid drugs. The rearrangement joins TRBV7-8 to TRBJ1-5; D is unclear. DNA of the CDR3: TGTGCCAGCAGCCCGAAAGTGGTCAATCAGCCCCAGCATTTT. Its translation is CASSPKVVNQPQHF.